This TCR gamma chain came from a study of Vδ1+ human thymocytes. RNA was extracted from the cells and then reverse transcribed. CDR3 amplicons came from multiplex PCR with pooled V-gene forward and constant-region reverse primers. TCRdb repeated clone calling on the multiplex PCR reads with CATT. This table has more than 35,000 gamma-chain clones, 20% appearing once. Notes on this clone: Its target is unknown. Other nucleotide sequences in the sample specify the same CDR3.

Notes on the study in general: In the thymus, TRG and TRD repertoires looked highly polyclonal with Gaussian CDR3 lengths.

J was trimmed by 9 bases and V by 2 bases; bases with no gene match: 4. From germline, CDR1 is GITISATS and CDR2 ISYDGTV (reference sequence). The CDR3 totals 11 residues. This receptor was identified in a girl in the first two years of life who had congenital heart surgery. The rearrangement joins TRGV9 to TRGJ1 or TRGJ2. Sequenced material: Vdelta1+ gamma-delta thymocytes from the thymus. Indicated subset: FACS-sorted CD3+ TCRalphabeta- TCRVdelta1+ TCRVdelta2- thymocytes. CDR3 in DNA: TGTGCCTTGTGGGAGGCACTTAAGAAACTCTTT. Protein product: CALWEALKKLF.